This TCR beta chain was retrieved from a study of shared clonotypes between healthy human individuals. This CDR3 has 13 amino acids. Germline V lookup: CDR1 SGHNT, CDR2 YENEEA. Trimming left V 7 bases short and J 0 bases short, with 10 bases between. Terminally differentiated effector memory CD45RA+ cells were excluded by CCR7 positive selection of CD45RO-negative cells. Libraries were prepared by immunoSEQ multiplex PCR; TCRdb keeps only in-frame clonotypes and omits some of them. Of about 2.1 million clones listed, around 93% were seen once; the top ten hold approximately 1.6%. Sequences were obtained from naive CD8+ T cells from PBMCs. This clonotype was obtained from a man aged 18 to 30 in good health. Some clones in this sample may be carry-over from other donors' samples. This chain connects TRBV11-3 to TRBJ2-7, with unresolved D. The CDR3 coding sequence is TGTGCCAGCAAGACGGACGGCTCCTACGAGCAGTACTTC. Residues: CASKTDGSYEQYF.